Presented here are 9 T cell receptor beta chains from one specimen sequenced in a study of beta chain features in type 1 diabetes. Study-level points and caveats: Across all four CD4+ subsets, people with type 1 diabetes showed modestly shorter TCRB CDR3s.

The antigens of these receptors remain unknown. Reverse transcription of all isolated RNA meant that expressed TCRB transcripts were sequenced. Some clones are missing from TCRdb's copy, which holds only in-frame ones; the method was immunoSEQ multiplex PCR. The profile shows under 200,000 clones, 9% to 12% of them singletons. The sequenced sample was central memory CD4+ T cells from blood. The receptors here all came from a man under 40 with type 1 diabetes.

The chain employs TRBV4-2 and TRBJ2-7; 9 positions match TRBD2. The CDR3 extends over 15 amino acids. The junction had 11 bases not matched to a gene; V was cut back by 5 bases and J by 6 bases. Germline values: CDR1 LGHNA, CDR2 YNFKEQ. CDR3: CASSNSGSSNREQYF. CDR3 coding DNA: TGTGCCAGCAGCAATAGCGGGAGCTCGAATCGCGAGCAGTACTTC.

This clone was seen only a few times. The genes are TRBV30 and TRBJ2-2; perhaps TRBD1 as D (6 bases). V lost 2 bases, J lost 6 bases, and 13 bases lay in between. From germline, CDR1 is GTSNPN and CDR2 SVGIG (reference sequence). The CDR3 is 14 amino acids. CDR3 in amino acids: CAWSKQGGSGELFF. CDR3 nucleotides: TGTGCCTGGAGTAAACAGGGCGGGTCCGGGGAGCTGTTTTTT.

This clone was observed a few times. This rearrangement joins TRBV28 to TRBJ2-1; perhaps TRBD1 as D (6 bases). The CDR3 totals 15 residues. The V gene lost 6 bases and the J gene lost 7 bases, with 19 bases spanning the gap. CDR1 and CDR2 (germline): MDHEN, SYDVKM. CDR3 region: CASSPSGGRINEQFF. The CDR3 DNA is TGTGCCAGCAGCCCATCTGGGGGCAGAATAAATGAGCAGTTCTTC.

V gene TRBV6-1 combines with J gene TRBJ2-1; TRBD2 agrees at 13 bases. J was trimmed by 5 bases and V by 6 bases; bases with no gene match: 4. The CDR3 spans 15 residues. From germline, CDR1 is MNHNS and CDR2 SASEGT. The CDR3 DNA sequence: TGTGCCAGCAGATTAGGACTAGCGGGAGACAATGAGCAGTTCTTC. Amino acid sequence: CASRLGLAGDNEQFF.

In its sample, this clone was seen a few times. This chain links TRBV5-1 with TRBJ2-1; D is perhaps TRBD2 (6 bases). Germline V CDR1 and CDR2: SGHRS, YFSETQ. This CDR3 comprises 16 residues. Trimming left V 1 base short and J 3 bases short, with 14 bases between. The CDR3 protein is CASSLNVGSYYNEQFF. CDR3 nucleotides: TGCGCCAGCAGCTTGAACGTCGGGAGCTACTACAATGAGCAGTTCTTC.

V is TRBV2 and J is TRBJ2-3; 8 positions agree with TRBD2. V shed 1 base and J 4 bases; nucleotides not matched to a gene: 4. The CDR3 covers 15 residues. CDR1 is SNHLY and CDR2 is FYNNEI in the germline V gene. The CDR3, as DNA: TGTGCCAGCAGTGAAGGAGGCGGGAGGTCAGATACGCAGTATTTT. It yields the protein CASSEGGGRSDTQYF.

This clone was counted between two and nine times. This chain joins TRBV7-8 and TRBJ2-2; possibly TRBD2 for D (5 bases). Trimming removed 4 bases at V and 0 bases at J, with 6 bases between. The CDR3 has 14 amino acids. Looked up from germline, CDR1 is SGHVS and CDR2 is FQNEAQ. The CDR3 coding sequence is TGTGCCAGCAGCTGGGGAGCGAACACCGGGGAGCTGTTTTTT. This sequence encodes CASSWGANTGELFF. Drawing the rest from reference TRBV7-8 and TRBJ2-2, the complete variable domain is GAGVSQSPRYKVAKRGQDVALRCDPISGHVSLFWYQQALGQGPEFLTYFQNEAQLDKSGLPSDRFFAERPEGSVSTLKIQRTQQEDSAVYLCASSWGANTGELFFGEGSRLTVL.

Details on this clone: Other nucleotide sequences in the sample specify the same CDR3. The DNA of the CDR3 is TGTGCCAGCAGTTTGGGGAGGAACTATGGCTACACCTTC. It codes for CASSLGRNYGYTF. The J gene is TRBJ1-2, the V gene TRBV28; D gene unclear. Germline V lookup: CDR1 MDHEN, CDR2 SYDVKM. V shed 3 bases and J shed 2 bases, with 7 bases lying between them. The CDR3 is 13 amino acids.

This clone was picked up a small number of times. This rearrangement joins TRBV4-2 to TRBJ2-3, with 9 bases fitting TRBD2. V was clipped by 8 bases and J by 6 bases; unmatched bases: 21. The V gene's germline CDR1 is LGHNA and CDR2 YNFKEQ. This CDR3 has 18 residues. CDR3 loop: CASGRGGRGSTSADTQYF. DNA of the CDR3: TGTGCCAGCGGTCGGGGCGGGAGGGGATCGACGTCGGCGGATACGCAGTATTTT.